These T cell receptor beta chains were read from a single sample in a study of regulatory T cells in long-lasting Graves disease. TCRdb ran MiXCR on the multiplex PCR reads and lists one entry per CDR3 protein. The data hold roughly 430,000 distinct CDR3 sequences, with roughly 15% observed a single time. Separately, the same data were catalogued under a study of T cells in Graves' hyperthyroidism and ophthalmopathy.

Material: peripheral blood mononuclear cells (PBMCs), obtained at new diagnosis, from a patient treated with antithyroid drugs. The receptors stem from a woman aged 25 to 39 with Graves disease. Both conserved end residues are part of each CDR3. D genes are given only for firm matches. Clone size appears in some rows only: once, few, many, or a class for an expanded clone.

J	D	V	size	DNA	CDR3
TRBJ2-5	TRBD1	TRBV29-1	few	TGCAGCGTTGAAAGGGGGCGTGGGGAGACCCAGTACTTC	CSVERGRGETQYF
TRBJ2-7	-	TRBV5-4	many	TGTGCCAGCAGCTTGGAGGGACCAGGCGAGCAGTACTTC	CASSLEGPGEQYF
TRBJ2-5	-	TRBV6-2/TRBV6-3	-	TGTGCCAGCAGTTACTCGTCCCTTGAGACCCAGTACTTC	CASSYSSLETQYF
TRBJ2-3	-	TRBV5-4	many	TGTGCCAGCACCTTTGGGGATACGCAGTATTTT	CASTFGDTQYF
TRBJ2-7	-	TRBV27	few	TGTGCCAGCAGAAGAGGGATTCAATCCTACGAGCAGTACTTC	CASRRGIQSYEQYF
TRBJ2-5	-	TRBV11-2	-	TGTGCCAGCAGCTTAGCTGCGAGCTCCTACAATGAGCAGTACTTC	CASSLAASSYNEQYF
TRBJ1-1	-	TRBV5-5	many	TGTGCCAGCAGCCCCCGGTTCGTGGCCTACCTGAACACTGAAGCTTTCTTT	CASSPRFVAYLNTEAFF
TRBJ1-1	-	TRBV10-3	-	TGTGCCATCAGTGAGTCAAGAAATTTGAACACTGAAGCTTTCTTT	CAISESRNLNTEAFF
TRBJ2-2	-	TRBV11-2	many	TGTGCCAGCAGCTTAGATCCTTACGTCACCGGGGAGCTGTTTTTT	CASSLDPYVTGELFF
TRBJ2-1	TRBD2	TRBV28	-	TGTGCCAGCAGTTTAGCTAGCGGGAGCTCAAATGAGCAGTTCTTC	CASSLASGSSNEQFF
TRBJ2-1	TRBD2	TRBV27	-	TGTGCCAGCAGTAGTTTAGCGGGAGGCCCGAGCTCCTACAATGAGCAGTTCTTC	CASSSLAGGPSSYNEQFF
TRBJ1-1	-	TRBV28	many	TGCGGTGTAGCACCCATGAACACTGAAGCTTTCTTT	CGVAPMNTEAFF
TRBJ1-1	-	TRBV28	many	TGTGCCAGCACGGTTTCCACTGAAGCTTTCTTT	CASTVSTEAFF
TRBJ2-1	-	TRBV5-1	many	TGCGCCAGCAGCTTGGCCCAGTCCTACAATGAGCAGTTCTTC	CASSLAQSYNEQFF
TRBJ2-2	TRBD2	TRBV10-3	few	TGTGCCATCAGGCCTAGCGGGGATTACTCCGGGGAGCTGTTTTTT	CAIRPSGDYSGELFF
TRBJ2-1	-	TRBV6-1	many	TGTGCCAGCAAACGGGACCGATTTGAGCAGTTCTTC	CASKRDRFEQFF
TRBJ1-1	TRBD1	TRBV9	many	TGTGCCAGCAGCCCTCGACAGGGCTCCGTGAACACTGAAGCTTTCTTT	CASSPRQGSVNTEAFF
TRBJ2-7	-	TRBV6-5	many	TGTGCCAGCAGTTACGGGGACATAGTACACTACGAGCAGTACTTC	CASSYGDIVHYEQYF
TRBJ2-2	TRBD2	TRBV18	few	TGTGCCAGCTCACCAGTTCCGGGACTAGCGGGTCCCGGGGAGCTGTTTTTT	CASSPVPGLAGPGELFF
TRBJ1-1	-	TRBV7-9	many	TGTGCCAGCAGCTTAGGGGGCCTGGGACATACATACACTGAAGCTTTCTTT	CASSLGGLGHTYTEAFF
TRBJ1-5	-	TRBV24-1	many	TGTGCCACCAGTGATCGAAGGTTTGATCAGCCCCAGCATTTT	CATSDRRFDQPQHF
TRBJ2-7	-	TRBV14	-	TGTGCCAGCAGCCAACGCCGAGACAGTGCCAGCTCCTACGAGCAGTACTTC	CASSQRRDSASSYEQYF
TRBJ1-6	-	TRBV30	few	TGTGCCTGGAGTGTGGGTGTCGGCCTTGGGTCACCCCTCCACTTT	CAWSVGVGLGSPLHF
TRBJ2-1	TRBD2	TRBV27	-	TGTGCCAGCAGTTCGTCGATGGGACTAGTCCTCAATGAGCAGTTCTTC	CASSSSMGLVLNEQFF
TRBJ1-5	-	TRBV19	few	TGTGCCAGTAGTACCCGGTATCAGCCCCAGCATTTT	CASSTRYQPQHF
TRBJ1-2	-	TRBV3-1	-	TGTGCCAGCACTAACAGGGTAGAGGGTAACTATGGCTACACCTTC	CASTNRVEGNYGYTF
TRBJ2-2	-	TRBV7-2	few	TGTGCCAGCAGCACACAAAGTGGGGGCACCGGGGAGCTGTTTTTT	CASSTQSGGTGELFF
TRBJ1-5	-	TRBV19	many	TGTGCCAGTAGCCATAGGTCGGGTTGGGGTAATCAGCCCCAGCATTTT	CASSHRSGWGNQPQHF
TRBJ1-2	TRBD1	TRBV19	-	TGTGCCAGTAGAATTGGCCGCGGACAGGGTGGCGGCTACACCTTC	CASRIGRGQGGGYTF
TRBJ2-1	TRBD2	TRBV14	once	TGTGCCAGCAGCCAATCGGGGAGGGGTTACAATGAGCAGTTCTTC	CASSQSGRGYNEQFF
TRBJ2-1	-	TRBV11-2	many	TGTGCCAGCAGCTCAGGGACGTATTACAATGAGCAGTTCTTC	CASSSGTYYNEQFF
TRBJ1-4	TRBD1	TRBV24-1	many	TGTGCCACCAGTGGAGGACAGGGCCGAGAAGAAAAACTGTTTTTT	CATSGGQGREEKLFF
TRBJ1-5	TRBD1	TRBV5-5	-	TGTGCCAGCAGCTTGGGGACAGGGGGCGCGCGCAATCAGCCCCAGCATTTT	CASSLGTGGARNQPQHF
TRBJ1-5	-	TRBV10-3	few	TGTGCCATCAGTGAGTTGGCAAGTCGAAATCAGCCCCAGCATTTT	CAISELASRNQPQHF
TRBJ1-1	-	TRBV7-2	few	TGTGCCAGCAGCTTAATGGGTATGAACACTGAAGCTTTCTTT	CASSLMGMNTEAFF
TRBJ2-5	-	TRBV18	many	TGTGCCAACCGCCGGGGAGAGACCCAGTACTTC	CANRRGETQYF
TRBJ2-1	TRBD2	TRBV20-1	many	TGCAGTGCCTCCGGGACTACCGATGAGCAGTTCTTC	CSASGTTDEQFF
TRBJ2-4	-	TRBV28	many	TGTGCCAGCGGGGGTTCCAAAAACATTCAGTACTTC	CASGGSKNIQYF
TRBJ2-3	-	TRBV5-6	few	TGTGCCAGCAGCTTGCTTGACGGCAGCACAGATACGCAGTATTTT	CASSLLDGSTDTQYF
TRBJ2-5	TRBD2	TRBV7-6	many	TGTGCCAGCAGCCCACAACTAGCGGGAGCCATCGGACAAGAGACCCAGTACTTC	CASSPQLAGAIGQETQYF
TRBJ2-7	TRBD2	TRBV20-1	many	TGCAGTGCTACCGGGACTAGCGGGGATGCCCGCTACGAGCAGTACTTC	CSATGTSGDARYEQYF